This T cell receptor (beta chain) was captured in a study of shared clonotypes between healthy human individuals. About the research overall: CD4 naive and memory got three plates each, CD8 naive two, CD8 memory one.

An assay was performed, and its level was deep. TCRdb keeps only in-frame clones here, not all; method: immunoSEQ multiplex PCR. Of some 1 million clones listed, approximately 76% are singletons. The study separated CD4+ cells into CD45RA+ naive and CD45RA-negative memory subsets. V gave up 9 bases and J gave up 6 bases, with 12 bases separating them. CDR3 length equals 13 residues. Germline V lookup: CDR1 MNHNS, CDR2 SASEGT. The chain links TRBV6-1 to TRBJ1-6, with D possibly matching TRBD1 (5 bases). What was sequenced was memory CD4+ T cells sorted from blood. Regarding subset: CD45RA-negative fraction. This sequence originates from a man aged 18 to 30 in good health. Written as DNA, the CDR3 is TGTGCCAGTGGGGGAGGGACTAATTCACCCCTCCACTTT. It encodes CASGGGTNSPLHF.